A selection of T cell receptor beta chains follows, all from one sample in a study of blood T cell repertoires in COVID-19. Using immunoSEQ multiplex PCR, the repertoire was profiled, and TCRdb retains in-frame clones only, with some absent. The sample has 270,000 or so clones, roughly 90% seen once; the top ten hold roughly 0.92%. Sequencing was performed on peripheral blood. These receptors came from a woman aged 40 to 55 who had recovered from COVID-19. Both conserved end residues are part of each CDR3. The D gene is left open where the match is weak. Part of the rows lack a size; the others show once, few, many or a class for expanded clones.

j_call: TRBJ2-7
clone_size: -
d_call: TRBD1
v_call: TRBV2
cdr3_nt: TGTGCCAGCAGTTATCAGGGGGCCTACGAGCAGTACTTC
cdr3_aa: CASSYQGAYEQYF

j_call: TRBJ2-7
clone_size: few
d_call: -
v_call: TRBV29-1
cdr3_nt: TGCCGGGGGGCAGGGGGCTCTCCCTCCTACGAGCAGTACTTC
cdr3_aa: CRGAGGSPSYEQYF

j_call: TRBJ2-1
clone_size: few
d_call: TRBD1
v_call: TRBV7-9
cdr3_nt: TGTGCCAGCAGCCCACGAGGGGACAGGGAACACTACAATGAGCAGTTCTTC
cdr3_aa: CASSPRGDREHYNEQFF

j_call: TRBJ2-5
clone_size: -
d_call: -
v_call: TRBV5-6
cdr3_nt: TGTGCCAGCAGCCGACCGGAGTACCAAGAGACCCAGTACTTC
cdr3_aa: CASSRPEYQETQYF

j_call: TRBJ2-1
clone_size: -
d_call: -
v_call: TRBV15
cdr3_nt: TGTGCCACCAGCAGAGAGGCTGAACGTGTGTTCTTC
cdr3_aa: CATSREAERVFF

j_call: TRBJ1-2
clone_size: -
d_call: TRBD1
v_call: TRBV6-9
cdr3_nt: TGTGCCAGCAGTTATTGCAGGGGGTGGGGTGGAGGCTATGGCTACACCTTC
cdr3_aa: CASSYCRGWGGGYGYTF

j_call: TRBJ2-5
clone_size: once
d_call: -
v_call: TRBV9
cdr3_nt: TGTGCCAGCAGCGTGGCTAGCCAAGAGACCCAGTACTTC
cdr3_aa: CASSVASQETQYF

j_call: TRBJ2-5
clone_size: -
d_call: TRBD1
v_call: TRBV15
cdr3_nt: TGTGCCACCAGCAGAGATAGGGGGCTGGAGACCCAGTACTTC
cdr3_aa: CATSRDRGLETQYF

j_call: TRBJ1-3
clone_size: -
d_call: TRBD1
v_call: TRBV28
cdr3_nt: TGTGCCAGCAGTTTAGGGGGACGACAGGGTGCGGGAAACACCATATATTTT
cdr3_aa: CASSLGGRQGAGNTIYF

j_call: TRBJ2-7
clone_size: -
d_call: TRBD1
v_call: TRBV30
cdr3_nt: TGTGCCTGGAGGACGGGACAGGGGCCCTACGAGCAGTACTTC
cdr3_aa: CAWRTGQGPYEQYF

j_call: TRBJ1-5
clone_size: many
d_call: TRBD1
v_call: TRBV10-1
cdr3_nt: TGCGCCAGCAGGACGACAGGGCCGCCTCAGCCCCAGCATTTT
cdr3_aa: CASRTTGPPQPQHF

j_call: TRBJ2-1
clone_size: -
d_call: -
v_call: TRBV5-1
cdr3_nt: TGCGCCAGCAGCTTGGTATCTAGCGGACAGTACAATGAGCAGTTCTTC
cdr3_aa: CASSLVSSGQYNEQFF

j_call: TRBJ1-2
clone_size: -
d_call: -
v_call: TRBV20-1
cdr3_nt: TGCAGTGCTAGTAGCCGTCACTCTAACTATGGCTACACCTTC
cdr3_aa: CSASSRHSNYGYTF

j_call: TRBJ2-7
clone_size: -
d_call: TRBD1
v_call: TRBV7-3
cdr3_nt: TGTGCCAGCAGCCTTGGAGGACAGGGAGCCTACGAGCAGTACTTC
cdr3_aa: CASSLGGQGAYEQYF

j_call: TRBJ2-2
clone_size: -
d_call: -
v_call: TRBV28
cdr3_nt: TGTGCCAGCAGTTTGATGAGGGGGACCGGGGAGCTGTTTTTT
cdr3_aa: CASSLMRGTGELFF

j_call: TRBJ2-6
clone_size: few
d_call: -
v_call: TRBV4-2
cdr3_nt: TGTGCCAGCAGCCAAGAAGGCGGCGGAGCGTCTGGGGCCAACGTCCTGACTTTC
cdr3_aa: CASSQEGGGASGANVLTF

j_call: TRBJ2-3
clone_size: -
d_call: -
v_call: TRBV3-1/TRBV3-2
cdr3_nt: TGTGCCAGCAGCCAGAGGGCTCACACAGATACGCAGTATTTT
cdr3_aa: CASSQRAHTDTQYF

j_call: TRBJ2-2
clone_size: few
d_call: TRBD1
v_call: TRBV18
cdr3_nt: TGTGCCAGCTCAGACAGGGACGAGAGGGTCGCCGGGGAGCTGTTTTTT
cdr3_aa: CASSDRDERVAGELFF